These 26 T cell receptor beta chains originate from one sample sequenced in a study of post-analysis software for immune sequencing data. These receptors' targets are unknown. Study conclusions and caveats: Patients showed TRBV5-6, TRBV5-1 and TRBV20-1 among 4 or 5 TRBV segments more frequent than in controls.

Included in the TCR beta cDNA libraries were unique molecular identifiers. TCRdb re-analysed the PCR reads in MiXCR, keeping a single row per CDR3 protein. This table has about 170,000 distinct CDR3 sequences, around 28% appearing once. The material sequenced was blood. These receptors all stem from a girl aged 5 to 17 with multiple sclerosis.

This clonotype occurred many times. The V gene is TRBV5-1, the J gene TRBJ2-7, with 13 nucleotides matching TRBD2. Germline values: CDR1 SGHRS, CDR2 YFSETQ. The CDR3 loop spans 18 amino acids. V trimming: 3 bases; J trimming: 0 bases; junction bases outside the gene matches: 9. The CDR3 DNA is TGCGCCAGCAGCTCCTCCGGGACTAGCGGGATAAGCTCCTACGAGCAGTACTTC. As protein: CASSSSGTSGISSYEQYF.

The CDR3 is CASSYGGKGHEQYF. The CDR3 DNA sequence: TGTGCCAGCAGCTATGGCGGGAAGGGCCATGAGCAGTACTTC. V gene TRBV7-9 combines with J gene TRBJ2-1; maybe TRBD2 (6 bases). The tail of the sequence fits TRBJ2-7 better, so the J call may be wrong. Germline CDR1 is SEHNR and CDR2 is FQNEAQ (reference sequence). The CDR3 has 14 amino acids.

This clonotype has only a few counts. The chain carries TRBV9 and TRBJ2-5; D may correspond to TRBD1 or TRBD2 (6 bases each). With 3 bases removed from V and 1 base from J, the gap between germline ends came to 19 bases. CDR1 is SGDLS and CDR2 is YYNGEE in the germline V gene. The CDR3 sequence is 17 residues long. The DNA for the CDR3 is TGTGCCAGCAGCGGGGACGGGGGCAGGCTGATCCAAGAGACCCAGTACTTC. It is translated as CASSGDGGRLIQETQYF. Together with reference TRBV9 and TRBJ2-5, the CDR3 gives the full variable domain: DSGVTQTPKHLITATGQRVTLRCSPRSGDLSVYWYQQSLDQGLQFLIQYYNGEERAKGNILERFSAQQFPDLHSELNLSSLELGDSALYFCASSGDGGRLIQETQYFGPGTRLLVL.

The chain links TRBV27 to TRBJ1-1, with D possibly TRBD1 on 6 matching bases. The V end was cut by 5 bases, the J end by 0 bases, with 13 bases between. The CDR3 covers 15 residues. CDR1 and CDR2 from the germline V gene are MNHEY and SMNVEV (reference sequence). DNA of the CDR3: TGTGCCAGCAGTCCCTGGGGGCAACTGAACACTGAAGCTTTCTTT. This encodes CASSPWGQLNTEAFF.

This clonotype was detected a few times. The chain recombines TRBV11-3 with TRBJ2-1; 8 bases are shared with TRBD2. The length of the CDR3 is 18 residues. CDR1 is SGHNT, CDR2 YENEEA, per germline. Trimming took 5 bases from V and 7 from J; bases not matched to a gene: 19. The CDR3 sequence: CASSAARTGREGRNEQFF. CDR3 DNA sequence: TGTGCCAGCAGCGCAGCCCGGACCGGGAGGGAGGGAAGGAATGAGCAGTTCTTC.

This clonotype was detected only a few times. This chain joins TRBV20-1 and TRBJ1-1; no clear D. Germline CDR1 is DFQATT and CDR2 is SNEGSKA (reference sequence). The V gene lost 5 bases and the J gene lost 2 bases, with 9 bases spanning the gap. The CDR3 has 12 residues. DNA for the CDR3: TGCAGTGCTTGTCGGACCAACACTGAAGCTTTCTTT. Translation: CSACRTNTEAFF.

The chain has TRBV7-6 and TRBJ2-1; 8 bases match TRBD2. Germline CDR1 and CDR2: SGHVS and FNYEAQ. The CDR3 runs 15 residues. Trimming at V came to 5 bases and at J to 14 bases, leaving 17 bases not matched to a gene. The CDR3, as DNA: TGTGCCAGCAGCCCTTCCGGGACTAGGAGTAGTGGAGAGTTCTTC. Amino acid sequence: CASSPSGTRSSGEFF. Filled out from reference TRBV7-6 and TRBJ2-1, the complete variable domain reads GAGVSQSPRYKVTKRGQDVALRCDPISGHVSLYWYRQALGQGPEFLTYFNYEAQQDKSGLPNDRFSAERPEGSISTLTIQRTEQRDSAMYRCASSPSGTRSSGEFFGPGTRLTVL.

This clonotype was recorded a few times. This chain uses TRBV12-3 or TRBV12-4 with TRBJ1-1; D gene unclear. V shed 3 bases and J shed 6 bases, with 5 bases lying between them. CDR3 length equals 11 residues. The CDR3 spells CASSFRAEAFF. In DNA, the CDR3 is TGTGCCAGCAGTTTTCGAGCTGAAGCTTTCTTT.

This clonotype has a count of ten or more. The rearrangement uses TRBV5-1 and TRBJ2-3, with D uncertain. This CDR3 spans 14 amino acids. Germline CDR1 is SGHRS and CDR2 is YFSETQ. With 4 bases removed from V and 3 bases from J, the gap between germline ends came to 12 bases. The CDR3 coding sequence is TGCGCCAGCAGCGGAGAAGTGTTTACAGATACGCAGTATTTT. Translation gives CASSGEVFTDTQYF.

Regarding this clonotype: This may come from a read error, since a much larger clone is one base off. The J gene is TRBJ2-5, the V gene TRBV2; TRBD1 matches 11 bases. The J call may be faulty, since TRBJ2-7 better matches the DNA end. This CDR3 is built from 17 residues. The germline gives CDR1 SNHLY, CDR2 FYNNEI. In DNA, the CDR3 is TGTGCCAGCAGTGAAAGGGACAGTGGGACAGGGGGGAACGAGCAGTACTTC. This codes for CASSERDSGTGGNEQYF.

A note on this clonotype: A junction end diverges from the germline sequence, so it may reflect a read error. The CDR3 DNA reads TGTGCCAGCAGTGACTCGGCGGGAGTCTCAGATATGCAGTATTTT. It encodes CASSDSAGVSDMQYF. This rearrangement joins TRBV6-4 to TRBJ2-3, with 7 bases aligning to TRBD2. The CDR3 covers 15 residues. Germline V lookup: CDR1 MRHNA, CDR2 SNTAGT.

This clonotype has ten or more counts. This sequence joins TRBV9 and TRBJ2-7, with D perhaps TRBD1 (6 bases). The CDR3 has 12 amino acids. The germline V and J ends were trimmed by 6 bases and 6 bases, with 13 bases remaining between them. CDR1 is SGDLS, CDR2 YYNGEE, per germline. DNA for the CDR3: TGTGCCAGCACCCTAGGGGGTCTCGAGCAGTACTTC. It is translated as CASTLGGLEQYF.

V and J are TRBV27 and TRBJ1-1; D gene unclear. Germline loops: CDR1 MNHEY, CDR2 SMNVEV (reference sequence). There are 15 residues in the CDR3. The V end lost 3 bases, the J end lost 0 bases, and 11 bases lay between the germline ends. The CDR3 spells CASSFGIRMNTEAFF. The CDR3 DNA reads TGTGCCAGCAGTTTCGGGATACGAATGAACACTGAAGCTTTCTTT.

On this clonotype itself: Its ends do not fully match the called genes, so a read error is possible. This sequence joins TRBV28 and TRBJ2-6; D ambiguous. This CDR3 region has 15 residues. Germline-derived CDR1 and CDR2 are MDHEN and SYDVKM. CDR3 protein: CASSAQNSGTNVLTF. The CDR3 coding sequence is TGTGCCAGCAGTGCTCAGAACTCTGGGACCAACGTCCTGACTTTC.

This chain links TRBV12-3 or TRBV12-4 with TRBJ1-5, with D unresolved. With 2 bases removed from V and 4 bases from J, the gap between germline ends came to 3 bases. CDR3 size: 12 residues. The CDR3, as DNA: TGTGCCAGCAGTTTACGGAATCAGCCCCAGCATTTT. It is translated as CASSLRNQPQHF.

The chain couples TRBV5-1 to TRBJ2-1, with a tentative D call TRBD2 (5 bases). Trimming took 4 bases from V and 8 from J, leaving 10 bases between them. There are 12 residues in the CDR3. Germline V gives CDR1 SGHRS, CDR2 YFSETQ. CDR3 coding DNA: TGCGCCAGCAGCCCGAGGGTGGATGAGCAGTTCTTC. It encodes CASSPRVDEQFF.

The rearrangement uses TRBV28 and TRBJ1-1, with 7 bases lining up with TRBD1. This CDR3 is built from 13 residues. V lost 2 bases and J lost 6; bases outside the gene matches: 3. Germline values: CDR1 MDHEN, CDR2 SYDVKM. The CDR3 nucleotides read TGTGCCAGCAGTTTAGGTCAGGGGGCTGAAGCTTTCTTT. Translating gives CASSLGQGAEAFF.

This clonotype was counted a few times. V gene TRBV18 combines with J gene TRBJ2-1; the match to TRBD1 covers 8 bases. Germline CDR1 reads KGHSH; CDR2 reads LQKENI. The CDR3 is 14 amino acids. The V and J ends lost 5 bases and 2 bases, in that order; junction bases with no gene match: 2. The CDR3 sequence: CASSGGQAYNEQFF. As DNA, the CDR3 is TGTGCCAGCTCAGGGGGACAGGCCTACAATGAGCAGTTCTTC.

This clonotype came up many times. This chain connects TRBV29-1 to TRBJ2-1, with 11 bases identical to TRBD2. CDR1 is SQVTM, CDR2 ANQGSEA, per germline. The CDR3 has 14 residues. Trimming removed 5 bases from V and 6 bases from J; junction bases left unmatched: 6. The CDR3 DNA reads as TGCAGCGTTTCAATAGCGGGAGGGCCCAATGAGCAGTTCTTC. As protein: CSVSIAGGPNEQFF.

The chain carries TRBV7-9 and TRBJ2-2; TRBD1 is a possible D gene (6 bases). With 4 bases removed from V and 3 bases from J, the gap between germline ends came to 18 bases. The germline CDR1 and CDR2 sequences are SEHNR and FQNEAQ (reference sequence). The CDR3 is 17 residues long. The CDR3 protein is CASSSVPGPGDTGELFF. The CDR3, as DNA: TGTGCCAGCAGCTCAGTACCGGGACCAGGGGACACCGGGGAGCTGTTTTTT.

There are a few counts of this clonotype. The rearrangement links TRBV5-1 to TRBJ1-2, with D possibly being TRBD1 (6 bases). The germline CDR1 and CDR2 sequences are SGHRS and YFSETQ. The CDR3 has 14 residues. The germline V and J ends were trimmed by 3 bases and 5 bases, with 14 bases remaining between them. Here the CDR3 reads CASSSGVISYGYTF. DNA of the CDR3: TGCGCCAGCAGCTCAGGGGTCATTAGTTATGGCTACACCTTC.

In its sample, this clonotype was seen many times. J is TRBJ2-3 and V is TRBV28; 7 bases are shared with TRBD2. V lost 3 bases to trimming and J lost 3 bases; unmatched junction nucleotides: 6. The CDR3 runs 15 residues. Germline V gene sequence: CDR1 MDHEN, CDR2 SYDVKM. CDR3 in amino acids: CASSLKGRETDTQYF. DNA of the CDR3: TGTGCCAGCAGTTTGAAGGGGAGGGAGACAGATACGCAGTATTTT.

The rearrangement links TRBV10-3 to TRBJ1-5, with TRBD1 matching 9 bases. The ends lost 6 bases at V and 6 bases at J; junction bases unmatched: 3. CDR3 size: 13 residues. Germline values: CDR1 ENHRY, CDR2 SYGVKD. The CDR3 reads CAIRGTGPQPQHF. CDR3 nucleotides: TGTGCCATCAGGGGGACAGGGCCTCAGCCCCAGCATTTT.

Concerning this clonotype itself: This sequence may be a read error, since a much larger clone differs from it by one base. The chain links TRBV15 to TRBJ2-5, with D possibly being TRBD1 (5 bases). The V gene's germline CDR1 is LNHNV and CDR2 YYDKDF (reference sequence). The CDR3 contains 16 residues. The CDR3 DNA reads TGTGCCACCAACAGAACGAATCAGGGTCGCTCGGAGACCCAGTACTTC. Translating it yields CATNRTNQGRSETQYF.

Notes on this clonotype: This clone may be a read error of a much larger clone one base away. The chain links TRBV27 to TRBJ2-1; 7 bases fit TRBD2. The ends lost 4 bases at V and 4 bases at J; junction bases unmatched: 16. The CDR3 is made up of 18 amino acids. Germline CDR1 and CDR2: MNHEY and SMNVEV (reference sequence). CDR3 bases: TGTGCCAGCAGTTCGACTATCGGGAGGCCTTCAATATACAATGAGCAGTTCTTC. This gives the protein CASSSTIGRPSIYNEQFF.

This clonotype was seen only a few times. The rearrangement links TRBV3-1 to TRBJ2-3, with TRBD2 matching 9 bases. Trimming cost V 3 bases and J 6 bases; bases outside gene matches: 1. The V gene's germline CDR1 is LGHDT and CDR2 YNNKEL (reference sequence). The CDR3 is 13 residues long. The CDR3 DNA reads TGTGCCAGCAGCCACCTAGCGGGGGATACGCAGTATTTT. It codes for CASSHLAGDTQYF.